This T cell receptor (beta chain) was sequenced for a study of CD8 T cells in Susac syndrome (dated by TCRdb to between 2018 and 2021). About the full investigation: Among the Susac syndrome patients who were sequenced, clinically active disease was present in 5 or 6 and clinical remission was observed in fewer than 10. Susac syndrome patients were therapy-naive, on corticosteroids (some also receiving IVIg), or on IVIg alone at blood withdrawal. Repertoire sequencing was used to test whether CD8+ T cell activation and differentiation in Susac syndrome was antigen driven. The study compared CD8+ T cell repertoire clonality among approximately twelve healthy donors, some 14 Susac syndrome patients and fewer than 19 multiple sclerosis patients. What the work shows at the level of the full study, not this receptor alone: Clonal expansion was seen in Susac syndrome CD8+ repertoires, peaking in CD8+ TEMRA cells and being greater in clinically active patients than in remitting ones. The number of individuals in the TCR sequencing and HLA analysis was recognized as being relatively small. Looking at Susac-specific public clones, the researchers identified approximately 15 in the total CD8+ repertoire and a few in the CD8+ TEMRA repertoire.

RNA was extracted with the RNeasy kit and roughly 0.45 to 1 ug was reverse transcribed using random hexamers. TCR beta CDR3 regions were amplified with the immunoSEQ multiplex PCR assay covering 54 Vbeta and 13 Jbeta segments. PCR amplification bias was corrected by using a synthetic template baseline for primer optimization and computational correction. Processing in the source paper ran as follows. Reads were annotated to V, D and J genes per IMGT and analyzed with immunoSEQ Analyzer, keeping only productive sequences. To calculate clonality, Shannon entropy was normalized by log2 of the number of productive unique sequences and then subtracted from one. Public and private clones were assessed among the 100 most prevalent clones of each patient and control. Susac-specific clones were defined as absent from healthy and MS cohorts, around 970 published viral clones and other ImmuneACCESS disease sequences. Starting from the raw public reads, TCRdb applied fastp trimming at Q25, assembled clones with MiXCR and retained in-frame beta chains. Duplicate CDR3 protein sequences are folded into a single record with the most common DNA and genes. Clone size and V and J calls follow TCRdb, not the original study. Across this sample there are approximately 80,000 distinct CDR3 sequences, with approximately 94% seen only once. Of the sample, 0.52% is held by the ten largest clones.

A note on this clonotype: No antigen is known for it. Within one base of it there is no much larger clone, and no base qualities were kept.

High-throughput TCR beta sequencing profiled peripheral blood CD8+ and CD4+ T cells from healthy donors, Susac syndrome patients and multiple sclerosis patients. The Susac syndrome patients fulfilled recently defined diagnostic criteria for definite or probable disease. Bulk CD8+ and CD4+ T cells were purified by magnetic negative isolation, while CD8+ TEMRA cells were enriched using FACS. Blood was collected in EDTA tubes and processed within 24 hours, with PBMCs isolated through density gradient centrifugation. PBMCs destined for TCR sequencing were cryopreserved in liquid nitrogen and later thawed in a 37 °C water bath. A purity of at least 90% was achieved for sorted or isolated CD4+, CD8+ and CD8+ TEMRA cells. The germline V gene (reference sequence) sets CDR1 to SEHNR and CDR2 to FQNEAQ. At the junction V is shortened by 8 bases and J by 2 bases; bases outside the gene matches: 9. The CDR3, cysteine through phenylalanine, is 15 amino acids long. Just the 45-base CDR3 DNA is kept, in frame starting at base 1.

The sequence was collected from a human donor with Susac syndrome. The rearranged segments are TRBV7-9 and TRBJ1-2; 9 junctional bases match TRBD1. The sequenced material came from CD8+ T cells from PBMCs. The DNA sequence follows: TGTGCCAGCGATAGGACAGGGGATAGAAACTATGGCTACACCTTC. Its protein is CASDRTGDRNYGYTF.